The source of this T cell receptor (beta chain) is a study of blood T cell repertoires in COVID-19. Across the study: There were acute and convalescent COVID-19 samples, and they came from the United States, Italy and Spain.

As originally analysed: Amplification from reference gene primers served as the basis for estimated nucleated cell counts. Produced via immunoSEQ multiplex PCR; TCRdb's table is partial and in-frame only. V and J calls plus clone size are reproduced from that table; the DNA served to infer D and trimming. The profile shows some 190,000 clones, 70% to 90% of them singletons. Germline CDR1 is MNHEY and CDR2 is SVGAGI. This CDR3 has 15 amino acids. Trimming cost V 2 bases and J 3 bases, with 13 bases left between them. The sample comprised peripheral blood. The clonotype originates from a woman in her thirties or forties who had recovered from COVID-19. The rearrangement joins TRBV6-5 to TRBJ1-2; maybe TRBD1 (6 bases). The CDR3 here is CASSYGQSLHYGYTF. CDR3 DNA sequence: TGTGCCAGCAGTTACGGACAGTCCCTTCACTATGGCTACACCTTC.